This T cell receptor (beta chain) was captured by sequencing in a study of cytomegalovirus exposure and HLA in healthy donors. There are 14 residues in the CDR3. Germline CDR1 SQVTM, CDR2 ANQGSEA. V was clipped by 5 bases and J by 4 bases; unmatched bases: 7. The PCR was carried out with 60 Vbeta primers and 13 Jbeta primers. TCRdb keeps only in-frame clones here, not all; method: immunoSEQ multiplex PCR. The sample lists about 190,000 clones; 75% to 90% were seen once. Sequencing was done on a sample of PBMCs. The TCR sequence derives from a man aged 40-55 years in good health and CMV-seropositive. The rearrangement joins TRBV29-1 to TRBJ2-7, with 11 positions matching TRBD1. CDR3 loop: CSVLGRDRGYEQYF. As DNA, the CDR3 is TGCAGCGTTCTGGGCCGGGACAGGGGGTACGAGCAGTACTTC.